This entry lists 23 T cell receptor beta chains sequenced from one sample in a study of shared clonotypes between healthy human individuals. Profiling relied on immunoSEQ multiplex PCR, and the TCRdb table lists in-frame clones only, not all of them. The sample includes about 1.5 million clones, roughly 98% seen only once; the top ten take roughly 0.45%. Sequencing input: naive CD4+ T cells sorted from blood. Subset noted: CD45RA+ positively selected. Every receptor here comes from a young man in good health.

In regard to this clone: The junction does not match germline at one end; this may be a read error. V and J are TRBV19 and TRBJ1-1; 9 nucleotides align to TRBD1. CDR1 and CDR2 (germline): LNHDA, SQIVND (reference sequence). CDR3 length equals 13 residues. The CDR3 sequence: CASSIGTGAFVPF. The CDR3 nucleotides read TGTGCCAGTAGTATAGGGACAGGGGCTTTCGTTCCTTTT.

V and J are TRBV29-1 and TRBJ2-1, with D perhaps assigned TRBD1 or TRBD2 (6 bases each). Germline CDR1 and CDR2: SQVTM and ANQGSEA. The CDR3 consists of 14 residues. The germline V and J ends were trimmed by 3 bases and 1 base, with 10 bases remaining between them. CDR3 amino acids: CSVDWRGSYNEQFF. In nucleotides, the CDR3 is TGCAGCGTTGACTGGAGGGGGTCCTACAATGAGCAGTTCTTC.

This chain links TRBV27 with TRBJ2-7, with a weak D call TRBD2 (5 bases). The V end was cut by 3 bases, the J end by 4 bases, with 10 bases between. CDR3 length: 13 residues. Germline CDR1 reads MNHEY; CDR2 reads SMNVEV (reference sequence). CDR3 coding DNA: TGTGCCAGCAGTTTCTCTAGCCCTTACGAGCAGTACTTC. This sequence encodes CASSFSSPYEQYF.

The chain recombines TRBV29-1 with TRBJ1-2; weak D call: TRBD1 (6 bases). The CDR3 extends over 13 amino acids. Trimming shortened V by 2 bases and J by 2 bases, and 9 bases separated the two germline ends. Germline V gene lookup returns CDR1 SQVTM and CDR2 ANQGSEA. CDR3: CSVETTGNYGYTF. DNA for the CDR3: TGCAGCGTTGAAACAACAGGGAACTATGGCTACACCTTC.

This clone has a single count. The J gene is TRBJ1-5, the V gene TRBV5-8; 7 nucleotides align to TRBD1. This CDR3 region has 14 residues. The junction had 0 bases not matched to a gene; V was cut back by 1 base and J by 2 bases. Per germline, CDR1 SGHTS and CDR2 YDEGEE. In nucleotides, the CDR3 is TGTGCCAGCAGCTTGAGGGGGCGCAATCAGCCCCAGCATTTT. Protein: CASSLRGRNQPQHF.

This chain connects TRBV5-5 to TRBJ2-7, with TRBD2 matching 11 bases. CDR1 SGHKS and CDR2 YYEKEE come from the germline V gene (reference sequence). The CDR3 contains 16 residues. Trimming took 0 bases from V and 3 from J; bases not matched to a gene: 5. DNA of the CDR3: TGTGCCAGCAGCTTGGGAGGGACTAGCGGAATCTACGAGCAGTACTTC. Amino acid sequence: CASSLGGTSGIYEQYF.

The chain couples TRBV7-9 to TRBJ2-7; possibly TRBD1 for D (5 bases). The V gene lost 1 base and the J gene lost 2 bases, with 9 bases spanning the gap. Germline V gene sequence: CDR1 SEHNR, CDR2 FQNEAQ (reference sequence). CDR3 size: 14 residues. The CDR3 nucleotides are TGTGCCAGCAGCTTAGGGACACCAGCCTACGAGCAGTACTTC. As protein: CASSLGTPAYEQYF.

The chain employs TRBV10-1 and TRBJ2-3, with D tentatively TRBD1 or TRBD2 (5 bases each). Germline V CDR1 and CDR2: WNHNN, SYGVQD (reference sequence). The CDR3 is 15 amino acids. V gave up 3 bases and J gave up 2 bases, with 12 bases separating them. The CDR3 loop reads CASSDSGRLTDTQYF. In nucleotides, the CDR3 is TGCGCCAGCAGTGATTCAGGGAGACTCACAGATACGCAGTATTTT.

This rearrangement joins TRBV29-1 to TRBJ2-1; 13 nucleotides match TRBD2. The germline V gene encodes CDR1 SQVTM and CDR2 ANQGSEA. The CDR3 covers 14 residues. V was pared by 7 bases and J by 6 bases, with 6 bases of the junction left unmatched. The CDR3 DNA follows: TGCAGCGCCCGGGGACTAGCGGGGATCAATGAGCAGTTCTTC. Encoded protein: CSARGLAGINEQFF.

The chain is built from TRBV28 and TRBJ2-5; 14 bases map to TRBD2. Unmatched junction bases numbered 9, after V lost 4 bases and J lost 5 bases. The CDR3 loop spans 17 amino acids. Germline lookup yields CDR1 MDHEN and CDR2 SYDVKM. The CDR3: CASSSHGTSGSKETQYF. The CDR3 DNA reads as TGTGCCAGCAGTTCCCACGGGACTAGCGGGAGCAAGGAGACCCAGTACTTC.

The chain uses TRBV5-1 and TRBJ2-7, with TRBD1 matching 7 bases. Germline V gene sequence: CDR1 SGHRS, CDR2 YFSETQ. Trimming removed 0 bases from V and 2 bases from J; junction bases left unmatched: 8. The CDR3 length is 16 residues. In DNA form, the CDR3 reads TGCGCCAGCAGCTTGGGTAAACAGGGGCTCACCTACGAGCAGTACTTC. It codes for CASSLGKQGLTYEQYF.

The rearrangement joins TRBV7-2 to TRBJ2-7, with 10 nucleotides matching TRBD2. This CDR3 spans 15 amino acids. With 3 bases clipped from V and 5 bases from J, the junction kept 7 bases outside the gene matches. The germline CDR1 and CDR2 sequences are SGHTA and FQGNSA. The CDR3, as DNA: TGTGCCAGCAGCTTCCGGCTAGCGGGAGTCCACGAGCAGTACTTC. Its protein product is CASSFRLAGVHEQYF.

The chain combines TRBV28 with TRBJ1-1; 11 bases are shared with TRBD1. CDR1 is MDHEN and CDR2 is SYDVKM in the germline V gene. CDR3 length: 14 residues. The J segment lost 7 bases and the V segment lost 2 bases, leaving 3 bases of the junction unmatched. The CDR3 sequence is CASSLGQGAGEAFF. The CDR3 DNA follows: TGTGCCAGCAGTTTAGGACAGGGGGCGGGTGAAGCTTTCTTT.

The chain couples TRBV19 to TRBJ2-1; D ambiguous. Germline CDR1 reads LNHDA; CDR2 reads SQIVND (reference sequence). The CDR3 totals 17 residues. V was clipped by 5 bases and J by 3 bases, with 20 bases between them. For the CDR3, the DNA is TGTGCCAGTAGTTCCCTTCGGGCCACGTCGGGCTACAATGAGCAGTTCTTC. As protein: CASSSLRATSGYNEQFF. The variable domain in full, completed from reference TRBV19 and TRBJ2-1, reads DGGITQSPKYLFRKEGQNVTLSCEQNLNHDAMYWYRQDPGQGLRLIYYSQIVNDFQKGDIAEGYSVSREKKESFPLTVTSAQKNPTAFYLCASSSLRATSGYNEQFFGPGTRLTVL.

Concerning this clone: The same CDR3 arises from other DNA sequences in this sample as well. The chain uses TRBV5-1 and TRBJ2-7; D remains ambiguous. V lost 4 bases and J 0 bases, leaving 11 bases between the germline ends. Germline CDR1 is SGHRS and CDR2 is YFSETQ. This CDR3 region has 14 residues. The CDR3 protein is CASSPGPGSYEQYF. The CDR3 region has the DNA TGCGCCAGCAGCCCCGGACCTGGCTCCTACGAGCAGTACTTC.

The gene calls are TRBV7-8 and TRBJ1-5; perhaps TRBD1 as D (5 bases). The V end was cut by 1 base, the J end by 0 bases, with 10 bases between. The germline CDR1 and CDR2 sequences are SGHVS and FQNEAQ. There are 16 residues in the CDR3. The CDR3 region is CASSLEGLISNQPQHF. CDR3 sequence (DNA): TGTGCCAGCAGCTTAGAGGGACTCATTAGCAATCAGCCCCAGCATTTT.

This clone was seen a single time. This rearrangement joins TRBV7-9 to TRBJ2-5; D tentatively fits TRBD1 or TRBD2 (6 bases each). Trimming took off 2 bases at V and 6 bases at J, with 16 bases between the two ends. The germline CDR1 and CDR2 sequences are SEHNR and FQNEAQ (reference sequence). CDR3 length: 15 residues. This CDR3 reads CASSLFRGAGQTQYF. CDR3 nucleotides: TGTGCCAGCAGCTTATTCAGGGGCGCGGGACAGACCCAGTACTTC. Full variable domain (outside the CDR3, taken from reference TRBV7-9 and TRBJ2-5): DTGVSQNPRHKITKRGQNVTFRCDPISEHNRLYWYRQTLGQGPEFLTYFQNEAQLEKSRLLSDRFSAERPKGSFSTLEIQRTEQGDSAMYLCASSLFRGAGQTQYFGPGTRLLVL.

J is TRBJ2-6 and V is TRBV28; the D is unclear. Germline loops: CDR1 MDHEN, CDR2 SYDVKM. The CDR3 has 14 residues. Deletions cut 4 bases from V and 3 bases from J, with 7 bases between. CDR3 nucleotides: TGTGCCAGCAGTTCCCAAGGTGGGGCCAACGTCCTGACTTTC. Translating gives CASSSQGGANVLTF.

The rearrangement joins TRBV7-3 to TRBJ2-1; D possibly matches TRBD1 or TRBD2 (7 bases each). The CDR3 runs 15 residues. Germline CDR1 and CDR2: SGHTA and FQGTGA. Deletions cut 5 bases from V and 10 bases from J, with 21 bases between. The CDR3 region has the DNA TGTGCCAGCAGCACCCGCCGACAGGGAGGGCGGGAGCAGTTCTTC. This encodes CASSTRRQGGREQFF. The whole variable domain, filled in from reference TRBV7-3 and TRBJ2-1, reads GAGVSQTPSNKVTEKGKYVELRCDPISGHTALYWYRQSLGQGPEFLIYFQGTGAADDSGLPNDRFFAVRPEGSVSTLKIQRTERGDSAVYLCASSTRRQGGREQFFGPGTRLTVL.

The chain has TRBV9 and TRBJ2-1; D might be TRBD2 (6 bases). The length of the CDR3 is 21 residues. Deletions cut 0 bases from V and 0 bases from J, with 25 bases between. The germline V gene has CDR1 SGDLS and CDR2 YYNGEE. Here the CDR3 reads CASSVAPGLAGYLSSYNEQFF. The CDR3 DNA reads TGTGCCAGCAGCGTAGCCCCCGGCCTGGCGGGGTACTTAAGCTCCTACAATGAGCAGTTCTTC.

This clone is a singleton in its sample. CDR3 nucleotide sequence: TGTGCCTGGAGCTCCCCAGCCGGGACTAGCGTCGCCTACGAGCAGTACTTC. Translating gives CAWSSPAGTSVAYEQYF. The chain has TRBV30 and TRBJ2-7; 10 bases match TRBD2. Trimming took 3 bases from V and 2 from J; bases not matched to a gene: 13. The germline V gene encodes CDR1 GTSNPN and CDR2 SVGIG (reference sequence). The CDR3 contains 17 residues.

This chain joins TRBV4-1 and TRBJ2-7; D assignment may be TRBD1 or TRBD2 (5 bases each). This CDR3 contains 16 residues. V was clipped by 2 bases and J by 3 bases, with 17 bases between them. CDR1 MGHRA and CDR2 YSYEKL come from the germline V gene. Written as DNA, the CDR3 is TGCGCCAGCAGCCAACTTTTGCGGGTGGGGGACTACGAGCAGTACTTC. Translating it yields CASSQLLRVGDYEQYF.

The rearrangement joins TRBV7-8 to TRBJ1-3, with no clear D. The CDR3 is made up of 12 amino acids. The germline CDR1 and CDR2 sequences are SGHVS and FQNEAQ. V lost 4 bases and J lost 6, with 7 bases in between. CDR3 sequence (DNA): TGTGCCAGCAGCTCCTATCTAAACACCATATATTTT. As protein: CASSSYLNTIYF. The full variable domain, completed using reference TRBV7-8 and TRBJ1-3, is GAGVSQSPRYKVAKRGQDVALRCDPISGHVSLFWYQQALGQGPEFLTYFQNEAQLDKSGLPSDRFFAERPEGSVSTLKIQRTQQEDSAVYLCASSSYLNTIYFGEGSWLTVV.